This TCR beta chain was profiled in a study of T cells after yellow fever vaccination (dated by TCRdb to between 2018 and 2021). Notes on the research overall: The SMART-Seq v4 Ultra Low Input RNA kit was used to prepare libraries from fractions with low cell numbers. To follow T-cell clones before and after both primary and booster YFV17D yellow fever vaccination, bulk TCR alpha and beta repertoires underwent longitudinal sequencing. Two healthy male donors, one aged 18 to 29 and one aged 30 to 40 years, made up the cohort. Blood samples were taken at several timepoints before and after primary and secondary immunization, and bulk PBMC replicates and cell subsets were isolated.

This sample was sequenced with an Illumina NovaSeq 6000. TCR cDNA was synthesized by 5'RACE template switching, which introduced a universal primer site and unique molecular identifiers. cDNA synthesis was primed from both the TCR alpha and TCR beta constant segments. Two PCR steps were used to amplify libraries, with sample barcodes and sequencing adapters being added in the second step. Sequencing of libraries was done on Illumina HiSeq 2500 (2x100 bp) or NovaSeq (2x150 bp). As for the original processing: MIGEC handled demultiplexing of reads and collapsing into UMI consensus sequences, while MiXCR performed V(D)J alignment. Vaccine-responding clonotypes were identified with edgeR using replicate PBMC samples, with FDR below 0.01 and a log2 fold change above 5 up to day 15 being required. Each bulk clonotype was labeled CD4 or CD8 based on which sequenced repertoire, CD4 or CD8, contained the clonotype at higher abundance. TCRdb trimmed public reads at Q25 via fastp, called clones via MiXCR and kept in-frame beta chains. Rows with a matching CDR3 protein are joined into one entry that keeps the most common DNA and genes. TCRdb's processing, not the study's, gives the V and J calls here. For this sample the table gives 400,000 or so distinct CDR3 sequences, of which under 20% were detected only once. About 18% of the sample goes to the ten largest clones.

The treatment or condition label here, explained by the study, means: live attenuated yellow fever vaccine strain. At each blood-draw timepoint, two biological replicates of bulk PBMCs were obtained. A standard Ficoll-Paque protocol was used to isolate PBMCs from peripheral blood. TriZol was used to extract RNA from bulk PBMCs, from CD4 and CD8 fractions, and from dextramer-positive and dextramer-negative fractions. Details on this clonotype: Which antigen it targets is not known. No base quality values were provided; no much bigger clone lies one nucleotide off.

The CDR3 contains 14 residues, cysteine and phenylalanine counted. Only CDR3 DNA remains: 42 bases, in frame from the first base. The junction carries 10 bases between V and J, which are trimmed by 3 bases and 5 bases respectively. As encoded in the germline V gene, CDR1 is KGHSH while CDR2 is LQKENI. Findings and caveats that apply to the study as a whole: Computational filtering was required because FACS-sorted repertoires could contain abundant contaminating clonotypes from the bulk population. After the booster, most clones that had expanded after primary vaccination were detected again (approximately 95% of CD4 and under 90% of CD8), suggesting broad maintenance of memory. Only a couple of donors were included in the study, so the extent to which the findings can be generalized is limited. The secondary T-cell response was weaker than the primary response but faster, peaking on day 5 instead of day 15. A small fraction of clonotypes appeared in both the CD4 and CD8 compartments, likely as a result of convergent recombination.

The source is a man between 18 and 35 years old who received the YFV17D yellow fever vaccine. The chain joins TRBV18 to TRBJ2-2, with TRBD1 tentatively as D gene (5 bases match). This specimen consisted of PBMCs, obtained before the yellow fever booster vaccination. The CDR3: CASSPSRVTGELFF. At the DNA level, the sequence is TGTGCCAGCTCACCGTCCAGGGTAACCGGGGAGCTGTTTTTT. Where the CDR3 stops, the reference TRBV18 and TRBJ2-2 genes take over; the full variable domain is NAGVMQNPRHLVRRRGQEARLRCSPMKGHSHVYWYRQLPEEGLKFMVYLQKENIIDESGMPKERFSAEFPKEGPSILRIQQVVRGDSAAYFCASSPSRVTGELFFGEGSRLTVL.